The 24 T cell receptor beta chains in this list originate from one sample, sequenced in a study of response to subunit inactivated influenza vaccine. TCRdb reanalysed the RT-PCR reads using MiXCR and keeps one entry per CDR3 protein. The sample has some 500,000 distinct CDR3 sequences; 16% are singletons. The sequencing used CD4+ T cells sorted from PBMCs, collected less than 30 months after vaccination. These receptors all stem from a man between 50 and 69 years old who received an inactivated influenza vaccine.

This clonotype was seen a few times. The J gene is TRBJ1-5, the V gene TRBV20-1; D may be TRBD1 (6 bases). V shed 3 bases and J shed 6 bases, with 15 bases lying between them. The germline gives CDR1 DFQATT, CDR2 SNEGSKA (reference sequence). The length of the CDR3 is 14 residues. In DNA, the CDR3 is TGCAGTGCTAGTTCCAGGGGAGTCGGTCAGCCCCAGCATTTT. Translated: CSASSRGVGQPQHF.

The CDR3 DNA reads as TGCGCCAGCAGATTGATGGGACAGGGGGCGACCGGGGAGCTGTTTTTT. It codes for CASRLMGQGATGELFF. The V gene is TRBV5-1, the J gene TRBJ2-2, with 12 bases aligning to TRBD1. V gave up 5 bases and J gave up 5 bases; unmatched junction bases: 7. Germline V gene sequence: CDR1 SGHRS, CDR2 YFSETQ. The CDR3 contains 16 residues.

This clonotype was counted between two and nine times. The chain combines TRBV6-2 or TRBV6-3 with TRBJ2-5; D unresolved. The CDR3 extends over 12 amino acids. Germline V gene lookup returns CDR1 MNHEY and CDR2 SVGEGT. With 1 base removed from V and 4 bases from J, the gap between germline ends came to 4 bases. CDR3 bases: TGTGCCAGCAGTTACTTACCAGAGACCCAGTACTTC. This translates into CASSYLPETQYF.

This clonotype was seen a few times. The chain carries TRBV6-2 or TRBV6-3 and TRBJ2-2; TRBD2 is a possible D gene (5 bases). This CDR3 spans 15 amino acids. The germline gives CDR1 MNHEY, CDR2 SVGEGT. Trimming stripped 2 bases from V and 4 bases from J, with 11 bases between. CDR3 loop: CASSYISASTGELFF. Here the CDR3 DNA reads TGTGCCAGCAGTTACATTAGCGCAAGCACCGGGGAGCTGTTTTTT.

This chain joins TRBV6-1 and TRBJ2-1, with D maybe TRBD1 (6 bases). The CDR3 loop spans 17 amino acids. Germline lookup yields CDR1 MNHNS and CDR2 SASEGT. V gave up 5 bases and J gave up 5 bases, with 22 bases separating them. CDR3 bases: TGTGCCAGCAGTAGAATAAGTAGAGGACAGAGGAACAATGAGCAGTTCTTC. Translation gives CASSRISRGQRNNEQFF.

The rearrangement links TRBV6-4 to TRBJ1-5; 7 bases agree with TRBD1. J was trimmed by 5 bases and V by 4 bases; bases with no gene match: 8. Germline V gives CDR1 MRHNA, CDR2 SNTAGT. This CDR3 region has 15 residues. The CDR3 coding sequence is TGTGCCAGCAGTGGCCTGACAGGGTCCCATCAGCCCCAGCATTTT. Translated: CASSGLTGSHQPQHF.

This chain joins TRBV5-1 and TRBJ2-7; TRBD2 matches 7 bases. The CDR3 covers 14 residues. Trimming cost V 3 bases and J 0 bases; bases outside gene matches: 3. Germline V gives CDR1 SGHRS, CDR2 YFSETQ. The CDR3 DNA is TGCGCCAGCAGCTATGGGGGGGACTCCTACGAGCAGTACTTC. Residues: CASSYGGDSYEQYF.

The V call is TRBV20-1, the J call TRBJ2-7; TRBD2 might be the D (6 bases). The CDR3 extends over 15 amino acids. The V end lost 3 bases, the J end lost 3 bases, and 18 bases lay between the germline ends. Germline-derived CDR1 and CDR2 are DFQATT and SNEGSKA (reference sequence). CDR3 sequence reads: CSARGALAPLYEQYF. The CDR3 bases are TGCAGTGCTAGGGGCGCCCTAGCGCCCCTCTACGAGCAGTACTTC.

The rearrangement uses TRBV20-1 and TRBJ2-7; D gene ambiguous. Germline CDR1 is DFQATT and CDR2 is SNEGSKA (reference sequence). Trimming pared 6 bases from V and 1 base from J, leaving 16 bases between. CDR3 size: 14 residues. The CDR3, as DNA: TGCAGTGCCCGCCCTAGGTTAGGGTCCTACGAGCAGTACTTC. It yields the protein CSARPRLGSYEQYF.

This clonotype was detected a few times. This chain joins TRBV5-8 and TRBJ2-7; TRBD1 matches 7 bases. Germline V gives CDR1 SGHTS, CDR2 YDEGEE. The CDR3 is made up of 15 amino acids. Trimming at V came to 0 bases and at J to 3 bases, leaving 6 bases not matched to a gene. The CDR3 is CASSLEGGENYEQYF. In DNA, the CDR3 is TGTGCCAGCAGCTTGGAAGGGGGCGAGAACTACGAGCAGTACTTC.

A few counts support this clonotype. The rearrangement uses TRBV25-1 and TRBJ1-4, with D perhaps matching TRBD1 (6 bases). This CDR3 comprises 15 residues. Germline V lookup: CDR1 MGHDK, CDR2 SYGVNS. The germline V and J ends were trimmed by 2 bases and 8 bases, with 15 bases remaining between them. CDR3 protein: CASSERGGLEEKLFF. Here the CDR3 DNA reads TGTGCCAGCAGTGAAAGGGGGGGGTTAGAGGAAAAACTGTTTTTT.

This clonotype was seen many times. The chain is built from TRBV3-1 and TRBJ1-3; D unresolved. This CDR3 spans 17 amino acids. V was trimmed by 0 bases and J by 1 base, leaving 13 bases between them. CDR1 and CDR2 (germline): LGHDT, YNNKEL (reference sequence). The CDR3 here is CASSQDRRGLSGNTIYF. CDR3 DNA sequence: TGTGCCAGCAGCCAAGATCGGCGGGGATTATCTGGAAACACCATATATTTT.

This clonotype was picked up a small number of times. This chain joins TRBV29-1 and TRBJ2-7, with D perhaps TRBD1 (5 bases). V lost 6 bases, J lost 7 bases, and 13 bases lay in between. From germline, CDR1 is SQVTM and CDR2 ANQGSEA. The CDR3 runs to 11 residues. The CDR3 nucleotides are TGCAGCGTAGACAGCCAAAGGGAGCAGTACTTC. Protein sequence: CSVDSQREQYF.

The chain has TRBV12-3 or TRBV12-4 and TRBJ1-1; D might be TRBD1 (5 bases). The CDR3 runs 15 residues. V was shortened by 6 bases and J by 4 bases, with 18 bases between the two germline ends. The chain's CDR3 is CASSPSGGLFTEAFF. Here the CDR3 DNA reads TGTGCCAGCAGCCCGTCGGGGGGTTTATTCACTGAAGCTTTCTTT.

This clonotype has just a few counts. V usage is TRBV30 and J usage is TRBJ1-1; tentatively, D is TRBD1 (6 bases). CDR1 and CDR2 (germline): GTSNPN, SVGIG (reference sequence). The CDR3 has 18 residues. V lost 0 bases, J lost 4 bases, and 24 bases lay in between. The CDR3 spells CAWSVPRGWRGGSTEAFF. The DNA for the CDR3 is TGTGCCTGGAGTGTCCCCAGGGGATGGAGAGGGGGAAGCACTGAAGCTTTCTTT. The full variable domain, completed using reference TRBV30 and TRBJ1-1, is SQTIHQWPATLVQPVGSPLSLECTVEGTSNPNLYWYRQAAGRGLQLLFYSVGIGQISSEVPQNLSASRPQDRQFILSSKKLLLSDSGFYLCAWSVPRGWRGGSTEAFFGQGTRLTVV.

The chain has TRBV5-1 and TRBJ2-1, with a tentative D call TRBD1 (5 bases). Trimming removed 4 bases at V and 0 bases at J, with 5 bases between. The length of the CDR3 is 13 residues. Per the germline V gene, CDR1 is SGHRS and CDR2 is YFSETQ. The CDR3 protein is CASSGASYNEQFF. The DNA of the CDR3 is TGCGCCAGCAGCGGGGCCTCCTACAATGAGCAGTTCTTC.

This clonotype was observed many times. The V call is TRBV5-1, the J call TRBJ2-7; 8 bases agree with TRBD1. CDR1 and CDR2 (germline): SGHRS, YFSETQ. The trim removed 0 bases at V and 3 bases at J, leaving 8 bases unmatched. The CDR3 length is 16 residues. CDR3 amino acids: CASSLVERTGNYEQYF. The CDR3 DNA is TGCGCCAGCAGCTTGGTGGAACGGACAGGGAACTACGAGCAGTACTTC.

This clonotype has only a few counts. J is TRBJ2-3 and V is TRBV12-3 or TRBV12-4, with D perhaps matching TRBD2 (6 bases). The CDR3 totals 15 residues. V was cut by 5 bases and J by 9 bases, with 21 bases left in between. The CDR3 loop is CASSGTVGSMGTQYF. The CDR3 nucleotides are TGTGCCAGCAGTGGGACTGTCGGGAGTATGGGGACGCAGTATTTT.

A few counts support this clonotype. The V gene is TRBV6-6, the J gene TRBJ2-7; TRBD2 aligns across 13 bases. The CDR3 totals 13 residues. With 8 bases clipped from V and 3 bases from J, the junction kept 1 base outside the gene matches. CDR1 MNHNY and CDR2 SVGAGI come from the germline V gene (reference sequence). For the CDR3, the DNA is TGTGCCAGCGGACTAGCGGGAGTCTACGAGCAGTACTTC. The encoded protein is CASGLAGVYEQYF.

This chain connects TRBV5-1 to TRBJ2-7, with 9 positions matching TRBD1. There are 14 residues in the CDR3. The germline V gene has CDR1 SGHRS and CDR2 YFSETQ. V lost 9 bases to trimming and J lost 4 bases; unmatched junction nucleotides: 11. CDR3 sequence (DNA): TGCGCCACCTCGCCGGGACAGGGAGTTTACGAGCAGTACTTC. This gives the protein CATSPGQGVYEQYF.

This chain links TRBV18 with TRBJ2-1, with 7 bases matching TRBD1. Unmatched junction bases numbered 5, after V lost 3 bases and J lost 3 bases. Germline V gene lookup returns CDR1 KGHSH and CDR2 LQKENI. The CDR3 runs to 15 residues. For the CDR3, the DNA is TGTGCCAGCTCACCCCGGGGACAGTTCTACAATGAGCAGTTCTTC. This encodes CASSPRGQFYNEQFF.

This clonotype was found many times. The genes are TRBV5-1 and TRBJ2-5; D is uncertain. V lost 0 bases to trimming and J lost 5 bases, with 14 bases between them. Per germline, CDR1 SGHRS and CDR2 YFSETQ. The CDR3 runs 15 residues. Written as DNA, the CDR3 is TGCGCCAGCAGCTTGGGTCGGGCAGACTCTGAGACCCAGTACTTC. This codes for CASSLGRADSETQYF.

This clonotype was seen a few times. The chain uses TRBV6-5 and TRBJ2-1; 10 nucleotides match TRBD2. This CDR3 has 15 residues. The V gene end was trimmed by 3 bases and the J gene end by 7 bases; junction bases not matched to a gene: 6. The germline gives CDR1 MNHEY, CDR2 SVGAGI. CDR3 DNA: TGTGCCAGCAGTTATACGGCGACTAGCGGGAATGAGCAGTTCTTC. Its translation is CASSYTATSGNEQFF.

In its sample, this clonotype was seen a few times. The rearrangement links TRBV28 to TRBJ2-7; D might be TRBD2 (6 bases). This CDR3 comprises 15 residues. Germline V gene sequence: CDR1 MDHEN, CDR2 SYDVKM. V lost 5 bases to trimming and J lost 7 bases, with 21 bases between them. The CDR3 DNA reads TGTGCCAGCAGTCCCTGGGGAGCGGGTCTACGGGAGCAGTACTTC. Amino acids: CASSPWGAGLREQYF. Full variable domain (missing parts from reference TRBV28 and TRBJ2-7): DVKVTQSSRYLVKRTGEKVFLECVQDMDHENMFWYRQDPGLGLRLIYFSYDVKMKEKGDIPEGYSVSREKKERFSLILESASTNQTSMYLCASSPWGAGLREQYFGPGTRLTVT.